Listed below are T cell receptor beta chains from one sample, sequenced in a study of CD8 T cells in ankylosing spondylitis. TCRdb reprocessed the 5' RACE reads with MiXCR, giving one entry per CDR3 protein. The repertoire holds 250,000 or so distinct CDR3 sequences, with roughly 25% as singletons. Input material: blood, either unsorted or a sorted T cell fraction (not recorded which). All receptors derive from a male donor with ankylosing spondylitis or in good health (not recorded which). Both conserved end residues are part of each CDR3. Each record gives: clone size, V gene, J gene, D gene, CDR3 DNA, CDR3 protein. The D gene is left open where the match is weak. Not every row has a clone size; where given, it reads once, few, many or a size class.

clone size: many; V gene: TRBV20-1; J gene: TRBJ1-2; D gene: .; CDR3 DNA: TGCAGTGTCAGAGAGGCCTATGGCTACACCTTC; CDR3 protein: CSVREAYGYTF
clone size: many; V gene: TRBV12-3/TRBV12-4; J gene: TRBJ1-2; D gene: .; CDR3 DNA: TGTGCCAGCAGCCCGGGACCCACCTATGGCTACACCTTC; CDR3 protein: CASSPGPTYGYTF
clone size: .; V gene: TRBV6-5; J gene: TRBJ2-7; D gene: TRBD2; CDR3 DNA: TGTGCCAGCAGTTTTTACAGGTTCCCCTTTCGGGGGGGCCCCTACGAGCAGTACTTC; CDR3 protein: CASSFYRFPFRGGPYEQYF
clone size: .; V gene: TRBV2; J gene: TRBJ2-7; D gene: TRBD2; CDR3 DNA: TGTGCCAGCAGTGAAGGCCGGGGGGGCGTCTCCTACGAGCAGTACTTC; CDR3 protein: CASSEGRGGVSYEQYF
clone size: few; V gene: TRBV20-1; J gene: TRBJ2-1; D gene: .; CDR3 DNA: TGCAGTGCTAGAAAGGAAGCGGAGCAGTTCTTC; CDR3 protein: CSARKEAEQFF
clone size: .; V gene: TRBV6-1; J gene: TRBJ1-6; D gene: .; CDR3 DNA: TGTGCCAGCAGCCTGGTGGGGAAGGGATCACCCCTCCACTTT; CDR3 protein: CASSLVGKGSPLHF
clone size: .; V gene: TRBV15; J gene: TRBJ2-5; D gene: TRBD1; CDR3 DNA: TGTGCCACCAGCAGAGTCTTTAGAGGGGGCGCAGACAAAGAGACCCAGTACTTC; CDR3 protein: CATSRVFRGGADKETQYF
clone size: once; V gene: TRBV12-3/TRBV12-4; J gene: TRBJ1-1; D gene: .; CDR3 DNA: TGTGCCAGCAGGCAGACAGCGAACACTGAAGCTTTCTTT; CDR3 protein: CASRQTANTEAFF
clone size: many; V gene: TRBV5-1; J gene: TRBJ1-1; D gene: .; CDR3 DNA: TGCGCCAGCAGCCCGGGACCGGGGGACACTGAAGCTTTCTTT; CDR3 protein: CASSPGPGDTEAFF
clone size: .; V gene: TRBV29-1; J gene: TRBJ1-1; D gene: .; CDR3 DNA: TGCAGCGTTGTATCAGGGGCTGGGGTCACTGAAGCTTTCTTT; CDR3 protein: CSVVSGAGVTEAFF
clone size: .; V gene: TRBV6-1; J gene: TRBJ2-1; D gene: .; CDR3 DNA: TGTGCCAGTGCCAGGGGGGGAGGCTACAATGAGCAGTTCTTC; CDR3 protein: CASARGGGYNEQFF
clone size: many; V gene: TRBV20-1; J gene: TRBJ1-5; D gene: .; CDR3 DNA: TGCAGTGCTAATCGGGGGGGGCGGAGCAATCAGCCCCAGCATTTT; CDR3 protein: CSANRGGRSNQPQHF
clone size: many; V gene: TRBV29-1; J gene: TRBJ1-1; D gene: TRBD1; CDR3 DNA: TGCAGCGTCCGAAGGGGACAGAGGGACACTGAAGCTTTCTTT; CDR3 protein: CSVRRGQRDTEAFF